This section outlines one TCR beta chain sequence together with its context. What it binds is not known. These data originate in a study of cytomegalovirus exposure and HLA in healthy donors. Study outcomes and limitations: The listing of 150 or so TCR beta chains classed them as cytomegalovirus-associated. It was reportedly the case that the classifier diagnosed cytomegalovirus status with high specificity and sensitivity. Reportedly, fewer N-insertions than the approximately 650-donor mean appeared in an Asian-associated ancestry cluster in a later analysis.

The CDR3 length is 14 residues. The trim removed 1 base at V and 2 bases at J, leaving 1 base unmatched. Germline CDR1 and CDR2: MGHRA and YSYEKL. PCR amplification relied on 60 Vbeta primers (plus 13 Jbeta primers). The assay was immunoSEQ multiplex PCR, and TCRdb's table has in-frame clones only and misses some. The sample consists of fewer than 200,000 clones, 75% to 80% of them appearing once. Donors likely had unrecorded immune exposures despite being nominally healthy when sampled. This sequence joins TRBV4-1 and TRBJ1-1; TRBD1 matches at 7 bases. This TCR was sampled from a female donor in good health and CMV-seronegative. The sample consisted of PBMCs. The CDR3 here is CASSQGQGNTEAFF. As DNA, the CDR3 is TGCGCCAGCAGCCAAGGACAGGGAAACACTGAAGCTTTCTTT.